This T cell receptor (beta chain) was retrieved from a study of blood T cell repertoires in COVID-19. Study at large: From the United States, Italy and Spain came samples of acute and convalescent COVID-19.

While infection was still active, Seattle patients were enrolled and then followed longitudinally. The CDR3 extends over 15 amino acids. The germline gives CDR1 SGHRS, CDR2 YFSETQ. With V trimmed by 4 bases and J by 4 bases, 7 bases remained unmatched. Source study methods: Nucleated cell counts were estimated from reference gene primer amplification. Only in-frame clones appear in the TCRdb table, and some are missing; sequencing was by immunoSEQ multiplex PCR. Clone size and V and J calls were adopted from that table, with D and trimming inferred from the DNA. This sample has roughly 100,000 clones; 87% occur once, and the top ten carry around 5%. About this clone itself: The sample carries other DNA sequences with the same CDR3.

The chain uses TRBV5-1 and TRBJ2-5, with 10 positions matching TRBD2. Sequencing was carried out using peripheral blood. The sequence derives from a woman between 50 and 59 years old with COVID-19, enrolled during active disease. CDR3 sequence: CASSPSGGAGETQYF. CDR3 sequence (DNA): TGCGCCAGCAGCCCCAGCGGGGGGGCCGGAGAGACCCAGTACTTC.